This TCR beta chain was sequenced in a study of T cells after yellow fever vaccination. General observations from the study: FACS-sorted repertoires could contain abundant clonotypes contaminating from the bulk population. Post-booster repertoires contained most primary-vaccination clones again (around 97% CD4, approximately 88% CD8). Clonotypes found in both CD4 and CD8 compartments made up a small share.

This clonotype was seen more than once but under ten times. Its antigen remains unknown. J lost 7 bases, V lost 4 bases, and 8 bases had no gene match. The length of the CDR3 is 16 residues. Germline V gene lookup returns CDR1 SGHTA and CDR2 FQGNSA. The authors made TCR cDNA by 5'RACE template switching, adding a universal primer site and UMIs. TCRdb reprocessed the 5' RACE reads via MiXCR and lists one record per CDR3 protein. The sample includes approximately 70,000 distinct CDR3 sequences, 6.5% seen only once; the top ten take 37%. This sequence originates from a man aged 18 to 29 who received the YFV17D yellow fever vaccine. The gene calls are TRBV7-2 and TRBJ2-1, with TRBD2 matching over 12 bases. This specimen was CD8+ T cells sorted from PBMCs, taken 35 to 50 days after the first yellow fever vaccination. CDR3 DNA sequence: TGTGCCAGCAGCTCGGTCCCTAGCGGGGGGGCGAATGAGCAGTTCTTC. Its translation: CASSSVPSGGANEQFF. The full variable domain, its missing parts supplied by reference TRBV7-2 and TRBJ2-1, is GAGVSQSPSNKVTEKGKDVELRCDPISGHTALYWYRQSLGQGLEFLIYFQGNSAPDKSGLPSDRFSAERTGGSVSTLTIQRTQQEDSAVYLCASSSVPSGGANEQFFGPGTRLTVL.